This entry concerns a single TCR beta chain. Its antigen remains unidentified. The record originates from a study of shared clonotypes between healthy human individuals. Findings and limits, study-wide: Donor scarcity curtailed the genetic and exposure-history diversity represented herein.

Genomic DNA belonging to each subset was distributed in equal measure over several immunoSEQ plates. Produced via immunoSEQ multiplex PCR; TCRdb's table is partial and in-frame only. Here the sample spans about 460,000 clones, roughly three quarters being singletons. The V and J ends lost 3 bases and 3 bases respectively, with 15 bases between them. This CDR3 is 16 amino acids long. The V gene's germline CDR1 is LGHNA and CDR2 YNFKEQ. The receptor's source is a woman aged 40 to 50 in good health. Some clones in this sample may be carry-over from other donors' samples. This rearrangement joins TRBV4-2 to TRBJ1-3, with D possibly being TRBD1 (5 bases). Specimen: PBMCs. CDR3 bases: TGTGCCAGCAGCCAGGACCAGGGCTCGGTTGGAAACACCATATATTTT. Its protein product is CASSQDQGSVGNTIYF.